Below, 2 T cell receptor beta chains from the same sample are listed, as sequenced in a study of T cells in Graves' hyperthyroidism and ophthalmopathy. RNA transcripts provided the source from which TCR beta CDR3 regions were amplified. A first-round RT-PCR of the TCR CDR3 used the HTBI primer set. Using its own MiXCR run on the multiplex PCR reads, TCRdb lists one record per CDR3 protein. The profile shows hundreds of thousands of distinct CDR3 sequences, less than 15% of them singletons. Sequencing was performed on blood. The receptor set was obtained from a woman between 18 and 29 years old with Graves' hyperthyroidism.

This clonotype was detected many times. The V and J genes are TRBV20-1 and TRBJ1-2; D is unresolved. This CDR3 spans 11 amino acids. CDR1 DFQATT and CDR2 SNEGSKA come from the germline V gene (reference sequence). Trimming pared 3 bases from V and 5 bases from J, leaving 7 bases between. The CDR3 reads CSASDAYGYTF. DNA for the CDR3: TGCAGTGCTAGTGACGCGTATGGCTACACCTTC.

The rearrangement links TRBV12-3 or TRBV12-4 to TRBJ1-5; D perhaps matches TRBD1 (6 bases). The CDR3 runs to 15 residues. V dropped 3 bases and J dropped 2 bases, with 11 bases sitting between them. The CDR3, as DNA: TGTGCCAGCAGTTTGTTGGGGGCCCGCAATCAGCCCCAGCATTTT. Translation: CASSLLGARNQPQHF.